Below are 32 T cell receptor beta chains sequenced from a single sample in a study of T cell repertoires in aging, cancer and after chemotherapy. TRB rearrangements spanning V, D and J were amplified using mixed TRB-A/B primers. TCRdb reprocessed the multiplex PCR reads via MiXCR and lists one record per CDR3 protein. This sample has 8,700 or so distinct CDR3 sequences; around 22% occur once, and the top ten carry roughly 2.8%. The template was genomic DNA from peripheral blood, not RNA. The specimen was blood. The source is a human donor in good health.

This clonotype was observed a handful of times. The chain has TRBV5-1 and TRBJ2-2; 9 bases fit TRBD2. The ends lost 0 bases at V and 5 bases at J; junction bases unmatched: 11. Germline V gene data show CDR1 as SGHRS and CDR2 as YFSETQ. This CDR3 comprises 18 residues. The CDR3 bases are TGCGCCAGCAGCTTGGGAGGTAGCGGGAGCTCGGGTACCGGGGAGCTGTTTTTT. This sequence encodes CASSLGGSGSSGTGELFF.

By share, this clonotype counts as medium-sized (0.01 to 0.1%). This chain connects TRBV6-5 to TRBJ2-3; tentatively, D is TRBD2 (6 bases). Trimming shortened V by 4 bases and J by 1 base, and 9 bases separated the two germline ends. CDR3 size: 14 residues. CDR1 is MNHEY and CDR2 is SVGAGI in the germline V gene. As DNA, the CDR3 is TGTGCCAGCAGTTCGACTAGGGGCACAGATACGCAGTATTTT. Protein: CASSSTRGTDTQYF.

By sample share, this clonotype is medium-sized. V and J are TRBV14 and TRBJ2-1, with D unclear. The CDR3 totals 15 residues. Germline-derived CDR1 and CDR2 are SGHDN and FVKESK. Trimming cost V 1 base and J 9 bases, with 16 bases left between them. CDR3: CASSQVLGPTREQFF. The CDR3 DNA reads TGTGCCAGCAGCCAAGTTCTAGGCCCAACCCGTGAGCAGTTCTTC. Combining the CDR3 with reference TRBV14 and TRBJ2-1 gives the whole variable domain EAGVTQFPSHSVIEKGQTVTLRCDPISGHDNLYWYRRVMGKEIKFLLHFVKESKQDESGMPNNRFLAERTGGTYSTLKVQPAELEDSGVYFCASSQVLGPTREQFFGPGTRLTVL.

The chain uses TRBV4-3 and TRBJ2-2, with TRBD2 matching over 10 bases. Trimming at V came to 1 base and at J to 1 base, leaving 3 bases not matched to a gene. CDR3 length equals 17 residues. In germline, CDR1 is LGHNA, CDR2 YSLEER. For the CDR3, the DNA is TGCGCCAGCAGCCAAGCCCTAGCGGGGGTGAACACCGGGGAGCTGTTTTTT. This encodes CASSQALAGVNTGELFF.

This clonotype has more than one count but fewer than ten. The chain is built from TRBV20-1 and TRBJ2-7; 7 positions agree with TRBD2. This CDR3 has 14 residues. Germline V gene sequence: CDR1 DFQATT, CDR2 SNEGSKA (reference sequence). J gave up 4 bases and V 2 bases, and 8 bases lay outside the gene matches. CDR3 protein: CSARNPGLNYEQYF. For the CDR3, the DNA is TGCAGTGCTAGAAACCCGGGACTAAATTACGAGCAGTACTTC.

To note about this clonotype: One base away lies a much larger clone, so this may be a sequencing read error. The chain's CDR3 is CDSRADSIEQFF. The CDR3 bases are TGTGACAGCAGAGCAGACTCGATTGAGCAGTTCTTC. The chain links TRBV28 to TRBJ2-1; D uncertain. Germline CDR1 reads MDHEN; CDR2 reads SYDVKM. The CDR3 is made up of 12 amino acids.

V is TRBV27 and J is TRBJ2-3; D gene unclear. Trimming took 8 bases from V and 4 from J, leaving 16 bases between them. The CDR3 loop spans 14 amino acids. Germline V gene data show CDR1 as MNHEY and CDR2 as SMNVEV (reference sequence). The CDR3 bases are TGTGCCAGCGGACCGTCTAGAATGGCAGATACGCAGTATTTT. The encoded protein is CASGPSRMADTQYF.

This rearrangement joins TRBV20-1 to TRBJ2-2; 8 nucleotides line up with TRBD1. This CDR3 has 14 residues. Germline values: CDR1 DFQATT, CDR2 SNEGSKA (reference sequence). Trimming at V came to 1 base and at J to 7 bases, leaving 5 bases not matched to a gene. CDR3 amino acids: CSARAGQGNGELFF. The DNA of the CDR3 is TGCAGTGCTAGAGCCGGACAGGGTAACGGGGAGCTGTTTTTT.

There are a few counts of this clonotype. The rearrangement links TRBV5-1 to TRBJ1-3, with 12 bases identical to TRBD1. Germline CDR1 is SGHRS and CDR2 is YFSETQ. V was clipped by 4 bases and J by 3 bases; unmatched bases: 8. The CDR3 has 17 residues. The CDR3 nucleotides read TGCGCCAGCAGCCTTGGGACAGGGGGCGCGTTTGGAAACACCATATATTTT. It is translated as CASSLGTGGAFGNTIYF.

The gene calls are TRBV11-2 and TRBJ1-1, with D maybe TRBD1 (5 bases). The germline gives CDR1 SGHAT, CDR2 FQNNGV. V was clipped by 1 base and J by 5 bases, with 8 bases between them. The CDR3 runs 13 residues. The CDR3 is CASSLAGGTEAFF. The CDR3 region has the DNA TGTGCCAGCAGCTTAGCCGGGGGGACTGAAGCTTTCTTT. Using reference TRBV11-2 and TRBJ1-1 for the parts outside the CDR3, the full variable domain is EAGVAQSPRYKIIEKRQSVAFWCNPISGHATLYWYQQILGQGPKLLIQFQNNGVVDDSQLPKDRFSAERLKGVDSTLKIQPAKLEDSAVYLCASSLAGGTEAFFGQGTRLTVV.

This clonotype was seen a handful of times. The chain employs TRBV27 and TRBJ1-4; 10 bases are a match to TRBD1. This CDR3 contains 16 residues. Unmatched junction bases numbered 3, after V lost 3 bases and J lost 2 bases. The germline V gene has CDR1 MNHEY and CDR2 SMNVEV (reference sequence). As DNA, the CDR3 is TGTGCCAGCAGTTTGGGACAGGGGCTTACTAATGAAAAACTGTTTTTT. It yields the protein CASSLGQGLTNEKLFF.

The sample holds one count of this clonotype. Relative to the germline gene, one junction end is altered; a read error may explain this. This sequence joins TRBV11-1 and TRBJ1-1; 7 bases are shared with TRBD1. The CDR3 has 14 residues. Germline lookup yields CDR1 SGHAT and CDR2 FQDESV (reference sequence). CDR3 nucleotides: TGTGCCAGCAGCCTAAGGACAGGTCGGACTGAAGCTTTATTT. It is translated as CASSLRTGRTEALF.

V usage is TRBV14 and J usage is TRBJ2-7; D unclear. V lost 5 bases and J 3 bases, leaving 11 bases between the germline ends. The CDR3 length is 13 residues. Germline V gene lookup returns CDR1 SGHDN and CDR2 FVKESK. In nucleotides, the CDR3 is TGTGCCAGCAGCTATGTACCCTTCTACGAGCAGTACTTC. Protein product: CASSYVPFYEQYF.

Turning to this clonotype: Without the conserved terminal phenylalanine or tryptophan, this CDR3 likely stems from a read error. The chain uses TRBV20-1 and TRBJ2-3, with a tentative D call TRBD1 (6 bases). CDR3 size: 15 residues. CDR1 is DFQATT and CDR2 is SNEGSKA in the germline V gene (reference sequence). Trimming took off 3 bases at V and 3 bases at J, with 16 bases between the two ends. The CDR3 coding sequence is TGCAGTGCTAGCCTCGAAGACAGGATAACAGATACGCAGTATTCT. Its translation is CSASLEDRITDTQYS.

The CDR3, as DNA: TGCAGTGCTAGAGACAACCGTCGCCTAGAAGAGACCCAGTACTTC. Protein sequence: CSARDNRRLEETQYF. The chain links TRBV20-1 to TRBJ2-5; D is ambiguous. Germline V lookup: CDR1 DFQATT, CDR2 SNEGSKA (reference sequence). V was cut by 0 bases and J by 3 bases, with 14 bases left in between. The CDR3 contains 15 residues.

The V gene is TRBV25-1, the J gene TRBJ2-7; D possibly matches TRBD1 or TRBD2 (5 bases each). Trimming stripped 6 bases from V and 3 bases from J, with 9 bases between. Germline-derived CDR1 and CDR2 are MGHDK and SYGVNS. The CDR3 sequence is 12 residues long. The CDR3 coding sequence is TGTGCCAGCAGCCCTGGGGGCTACGAGCAGTACTTC. It yields the protein CASSPGGYEQYF.

The V gene is TRBV7-9, the J gene TRBJ2-1; 7 bases map to TRBD2. This CDR3 is built from 15 residues. Germline values: CDR1 SEHNR, CDR2 FQNEAQ (reference sequence). CDR3 bases: TGTGTCAGAAGCCCCCCCAGGCGGGAGAATTACGAGCAGTTCTTC. Translated, it gives CVRSPPRRENYEQFF.

This clonotype was seen a handful of times. The rearrangement uses TRBV10-1 and TRBJ2-1; 13 nucleotides align to TRBD2. The V segment lost 5 bases and the J segment 9 bases; nucleotides outside the gene matches: 10. Germline lookup yields CDR1 WNHNN and CDR2 SYGVQD (reference sequence). The CDR3 loop spans 16 amino acids. CDR3 sequence: CASSPGTSGVRGEQFF. The CDR3 DNA is TGCGCCAGCAGTCCCGGGACTAGCGGGGTTCGGGGTGAGCAGTTCTTC.

The chain links TRBV10-2 to TRBJ2-7, with D tentatively TRBD1 (6 bases). The germline CDR1 and CDR2 sequences are WSHSY and SAAADI. The CDR3 loop spans 11 amino acids. V was trimmed by 5 bases and J by 5 bases, leaving 7 bases between them. CDR3 nucleotides: TGCGCCAGCAGTTGGGGGCACGAGCAGTACTTC. Residues: CASSWGHEQYF.

This clonotype occurred a few times. For the CDR3, the DNA is TGTGCCAGCAGCTTACGGACTAGCGTAAGCTACGAGCAGTACTTC. Encoded protein: CASSLRTSVSYEQYF. The chain combines TRBV7-9 with TRBJ2-7, with 9 bases aligning to TRBD2. The CDR3 is 15 amino acids. J lost 3 bases, V lost 2 bases, and 5 bases had no gene match. Germline V gene sequence: CDR1 SEHNR, CDR2 FQNEAQ (reference sequence). Variable domain in full (rest from reference TRBV7-9 and TRBJ2-7): DTGVSQNPRHKITKRGQNVTFRCDPISEHNRLYWYRQTLGQGPEFLTYFQNEAQLEKSRLLSDRFSAERPKGSFSTLEIQRTEQGDSAMYLCASSLRTSVSYEQYFGPGTRLTVT.

This clonotype has more than one count but fewer than ten. This chain uses TRBV6-2 or TRBV6-3 with TRBJ2-1; D not resolved. Looked up from germline, CDR1 is MNHEY and CDR2 is SVGEGT. With 9 bases removed from V and 5 bases from J, the gap between germline ends came to 8 bases. The CDR3 covers 11 residues. The CDR3 nucleotides are TGTGCCAGACCCAGAAACAATGAGCAGTTCTTC. Residues: CARPRNNEQFF.

With regard to this clonotype: One end of the junction fails to match germline, which may point to a read error. The chain links TRBV28 to TRBJ2-7, with 9 bases aligning to TRBD1. The V gene's germline CDR1 is MDHEN and CDR2 SYDVKM. The CDR3 runs to 15 residues. CDR3 sequence (DNA): TGTGTCAGCAGCACACCTGGGACAGGGTCTACGAAGCAGTACTTC. Translated: CVSSTPGTGSTKQYF.

V usage is TRBV7-2 and J usage is TRBJ2-5; the match to TRBD2 covers 13 bases. Per germline, CDR1 SGHTA and CDR2 FQGNSA. Trimming took 2 bases from V and 4 from J; bases not matched to a gene: 7. This CDR3 spans 17 amino acids. The CDR3 spells CASSLPGLAGVRETQYF. The CDR3 DNA reads as TGTGCCAGCAGCTTACCTGGACTAGCGGGAGTGAGAGAGACCCAGTACTTC.

This chain connects TRBV27 to TRBJ1-2, with TRBD1 identical over 9 bases. J gave up 6 bases and V 2 bases, and 7 bases lay outside the gene matches. The germline V gene has CDR1 MNHEY and CDR2 SMNVEV (reference sequence). This CDR3 contains 15 residues. The CDR3 here is CASSLAPGQGHGYTF. In nucleotides, the CDR3 is TGTGCCAGCAGTTTAGCACCGGGACAGGGACATGGCTACACCTTC.

The chain has TRBV28 and TRBJ1-2; TRBD1 matches at 9 bases. CDR1 MDHEN and CDR2 SYDVKM come from the germline V gene. The V gene end was trimmed by 5 bases and the J gene end by 7 bases; junction bases not matched to a gene: 20. CDR3 length: 18 amino acids. The DNA of the CDR3 is TGTGCCAGCAGTCCACTAAGAAGTTTCGTACAGGGGGCATTTGGCTACACCTTC. This translates into CASSPLRSFVQGAFGYTF.

This clonotype was picked up a small number of times. This rearrangement joins TRBV5-1 to TRBJ1-4; tentative D call: TRBD1 (5 bases). The CDR3 contains 14 residues. The germline V gene encodes CDR1 SGHRS and CDR2 YFSETQ. V was clipped by 4 bases and J by 7 bases, with 14 bases between them. DNA for the CDR3: TGCGCCAGCAGCGTCGGGACGATGGGTGAAAAACTGTTTTTT. This translates into CASSVGTMGEKLFF.

Judged by abundance, this clonotype is medium-sized. The chain carries TRBV6-2 or TRBV6-3 and TRBJ1-5; a possible D gene is TRBD1 (6 bases). Germline V gene sequence: CDR1 MNHEY, CDR2 SVGEGT. The germline V and J ends were trimmed by 5 bases and 1 base, with 12 bases remaining between them. The CDR3 runs 15 residues. The CDR3 region is CASSTATGSNQPQHF. DNA for the CDR3: TGTGCCAGCAGTACGGCCACAGGGAGCAATCAGCCCCAGCATTTT.

This clonotype was recorded a few times. This chain connects TRBV14 to TRBJ2-7, with 7 bases matching TRBD2. Germline V gives CDR1 SGHDN, CDR2 FVKESK. The CDR3 is made up of 15 amino acids. V was pared by 1 base and J by 3 bases, with 6 bases of the junction left unmatched. This chain's CDR3 is CASSQGRRGVYEQYF. CDR3 in DNA: TGTGCCAGCAGCCAAGGGCGACGGGGGGTCTACGAGCAGTACTTC.

CDR3 coding DNA: TGTGCCAGCAGTTTAGACAATAGCGGGAGGAAAAGCTACGAGCAGTACTTC. The encoded protein is CASSLDNSGRKSYEQYF. The chain uses TRBV27 and TRBJ2-7; 10 nucleotides align to TRBD2. Trimming took 2 bases from V and 3 from J; bases not matched to a gene: 10. The length of the CDR3 is 17 residues. The germline V gene encodes CDR1 MNHEY and CDR2 SMNVEV (reference sequence).

This chain links TRBV5-1 with TRBJ2-3; possible D gene TRBD1, 6 bases. The germline V gene has CDR1 SGHRS and CDR2 YFSETQ. V lost 3 bases to trimming and J lost 6 bases, with 20 bases between them. The CDR3 spans 16 residues. The CDR3 loop is CASSYGRDTLRDTQYF. CDR3 bases: TGCGCCAGCAGCTACGGCCGGGACACCTTAAGGGATACGCAGTATTTT.

This clonotype was observed a handful of times. The chain has TRBV27 and TRBJ1-1; no clear D. The CDR3 runs to 13 residues. The germline V gene has CDR1 MNHEY and CDR2 SMNVEV (reference sequence). Deletions cut 3 bases from V and 3 bases from J, with 8 bases between. The CDR3 sequence: CASSFTSYTEAFF. The CDR3 DNA follows: TGTGCCAGCAGTTTTACCAGTTACACTGAAGCTTTCTTT.

This clonotype is labeled medium-sized (0.01 to 0.1%). This chain links TRBV6-4 with TRBJ2-3; 11 positions match TRBD2. J gave up 5 bases and V 3 bases, and 1 base lay outside the gene matches. This CDR3 contains 14 residues. Germline V CDR1 and CDR2: MRHNA, SNTAGT. Written as DNA, the CDR3 is TGTGCCAGCAGTGATACTAGCGGGAGAGATACGCAGTATTTT. Residues: CASSDTSGRDTQYF.